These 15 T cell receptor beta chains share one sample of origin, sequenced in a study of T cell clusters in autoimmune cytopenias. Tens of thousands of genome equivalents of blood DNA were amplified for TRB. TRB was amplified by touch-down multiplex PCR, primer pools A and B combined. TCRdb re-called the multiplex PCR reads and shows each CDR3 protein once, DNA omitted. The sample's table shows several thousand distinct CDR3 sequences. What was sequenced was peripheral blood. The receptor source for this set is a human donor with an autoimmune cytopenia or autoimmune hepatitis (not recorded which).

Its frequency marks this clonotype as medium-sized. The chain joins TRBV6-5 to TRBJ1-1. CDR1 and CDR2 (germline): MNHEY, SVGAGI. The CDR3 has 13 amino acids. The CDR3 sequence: CASSYSEVTEAFF.

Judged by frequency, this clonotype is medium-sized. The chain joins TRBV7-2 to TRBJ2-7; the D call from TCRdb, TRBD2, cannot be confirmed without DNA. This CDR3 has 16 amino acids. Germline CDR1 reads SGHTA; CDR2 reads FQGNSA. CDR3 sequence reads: CASSVLAGGSLDEQYF.

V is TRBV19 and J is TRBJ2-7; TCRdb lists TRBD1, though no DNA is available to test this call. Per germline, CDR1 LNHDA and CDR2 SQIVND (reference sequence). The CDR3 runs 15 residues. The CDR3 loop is CASSRGGQSPFEQYF.

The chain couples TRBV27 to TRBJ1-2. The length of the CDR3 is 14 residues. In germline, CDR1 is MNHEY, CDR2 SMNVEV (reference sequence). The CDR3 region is CASSPRTESGGYTF.

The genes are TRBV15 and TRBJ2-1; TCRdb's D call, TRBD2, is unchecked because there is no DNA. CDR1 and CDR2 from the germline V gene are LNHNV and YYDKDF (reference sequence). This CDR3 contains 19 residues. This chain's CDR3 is CATSRGGLAGGSSYNEQFF.

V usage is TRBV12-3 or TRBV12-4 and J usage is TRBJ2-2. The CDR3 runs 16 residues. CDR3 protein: CASSFPDVVNTGELFF.

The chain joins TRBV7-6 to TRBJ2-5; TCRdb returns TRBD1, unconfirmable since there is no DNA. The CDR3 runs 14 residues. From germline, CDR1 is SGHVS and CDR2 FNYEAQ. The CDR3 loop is CASSHWGPQETQYF.

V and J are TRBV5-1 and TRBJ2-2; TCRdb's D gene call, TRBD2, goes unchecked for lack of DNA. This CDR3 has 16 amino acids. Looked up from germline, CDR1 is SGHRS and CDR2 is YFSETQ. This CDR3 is CASSLGLAGATGELFF.

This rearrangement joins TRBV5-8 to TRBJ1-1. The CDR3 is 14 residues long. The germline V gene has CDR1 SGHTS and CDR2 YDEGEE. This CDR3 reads CASTPGRGTLKAFF.

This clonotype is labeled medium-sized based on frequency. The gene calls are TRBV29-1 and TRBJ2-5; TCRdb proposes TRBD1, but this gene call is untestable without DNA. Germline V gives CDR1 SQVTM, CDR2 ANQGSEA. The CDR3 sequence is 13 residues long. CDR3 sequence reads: CSVERDRGETQYF.

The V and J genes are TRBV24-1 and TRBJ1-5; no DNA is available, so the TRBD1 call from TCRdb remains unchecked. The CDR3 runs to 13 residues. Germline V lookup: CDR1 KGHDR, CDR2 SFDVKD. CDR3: CATSRGANQPQHF.

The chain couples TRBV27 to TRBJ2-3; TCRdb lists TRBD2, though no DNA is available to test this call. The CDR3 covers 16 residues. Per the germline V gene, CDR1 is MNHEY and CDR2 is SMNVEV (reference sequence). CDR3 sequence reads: CASRPVAGAGGDTQYF.

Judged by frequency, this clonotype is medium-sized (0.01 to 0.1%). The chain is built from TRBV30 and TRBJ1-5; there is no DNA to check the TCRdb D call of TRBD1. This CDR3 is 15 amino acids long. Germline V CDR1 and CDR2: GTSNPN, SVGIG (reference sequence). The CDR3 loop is CAWSDQGVSNQPQHF.

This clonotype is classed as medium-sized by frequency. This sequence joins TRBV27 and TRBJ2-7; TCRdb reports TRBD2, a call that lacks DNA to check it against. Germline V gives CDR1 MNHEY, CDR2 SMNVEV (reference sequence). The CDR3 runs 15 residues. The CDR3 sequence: CASSPTSGKYYEQYF.

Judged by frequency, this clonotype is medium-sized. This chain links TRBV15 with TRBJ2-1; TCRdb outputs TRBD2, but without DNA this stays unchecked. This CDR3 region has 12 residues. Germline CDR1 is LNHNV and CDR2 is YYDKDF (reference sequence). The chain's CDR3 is CATSFPGLAQFF.